A single sample is the source of the 16 T cell receptor beta chains below, sequenced in a study of OX40 agonist ivuxolimab in advanced cancers. Only in-frame clones appear in the TCRdb table, and some are missing; sequencing was by immunoSEQ multiplex PCR. Of 25,000 to 35,000 clones in the sample, about four fifths are singletons; the top ten hold under 25%. The sample here was CD4+ or CD8+ T cells sorted from blood, taken in a trial of the OX40 agonist ivuxolimab. Receptor source: an adult with an advanced solid tumor such as melanoma, head and neck, liver or kidney cancer.

The genes are TRBV21-1 and TRBJ2-7; TRBD1 is taken as the D call from the table, unchecked against the DNA. TRBV21-1 is assigned pseudogene status. The CDR3 consists of 14 residues. In nucleotides, the CDR3 is TGTGCCAGGTATGTAGGGACAGGGGACTACGAGCAGTACTTC. Protein sequence: CARYVGTGDYEQYF.

The chain combines TRBV28 with TRBJ2-7; TRBD2 aligns across 8 bases. The V segment lost 2 bases and the J segment 1 base; nucleotides outside the gene matches: 7. The germline V gene has CDR1 MDHEN and CDR2 SYDVKM. The CDR3 contains 16 residues. The CDR3 coding sequence is TGTGCCAGCAGTTTAGCCGGGGAGCGGGAGTCCTACGAGCAGTACTTC. As protein: CASSLAGERESYEQYF.

This clone was observed a single time. The chain links TRBV27 to TRBJ1-5, with D perhaps matching TRBD1 (5 bases). Germline-derived CDR1 and CDR2 are MNHEY and SMNVEV (reference sequence). V was clipped by 3 bases and J by 0 bases, with 6 bases between them. The CDR3 is 14 amino acids. CDR3 in DNA: TGTGCCAGCAGTTTCGGGGGTAGCAATCAGCCCCAGCATTTT. This gives the protein CASSFGGSNQPQHF.

V and J are TRBV5-1 and TRBJ1-1; 7 bases match TRBD1. V lost 3 bases to trimming and J lost 5 bases; unmatched junction nucleotides: 10. This CDR3 is built from 15 residues. CDR1 is SGHRS and CDR2 is YFSETQ in the germline V gene. The DNA for the CDR3 is TGCGCCAGCAGCTCCCGCTCGGAGGGGGCGACTGAAGCTTTCTTT. It is translated as CASSSRSEGATEAFF.

This chain connects TRBV6-5 to TRBJ2-2, with TRBD2 identical over 7 bases. The J segment lost 2 bases and the V segment lost 2 bases, leaving 2 bases of the junction unmatched. The CDR3 consists of 15 residues. The V gene's germline CDR1 is MNHEY and CDR2 SVGAGI. The DNA of the CDR3 is TGTGCCAGCAGTTACATAGCGGGTAACACCGGGGAGCTGTTTTTT. It is translated as CASSYIAGNTGELFF.

The rearrangement links TRBV7-8 to TRBJ1-4, with a tentative D call TRBD1 (6 bases). This CDR3 has 13 residues. Germline V gene data show CDR1 as SGHVS and CDR2 as FQNEAQ. V gave up 3 bases and J gave up 9 bases, with 11 bases separating them. The CDR3 bases are TGTGCCAGCAGCTTTCGGGGGCAGAAAAAACTGTTTTTT. It specifies CASSFRGQKKLFF. The full variable domain, rest sourced from reference TRBV7-8 and TRBJ1-4, is GAGVSQSPRYKVAKRGQDVALRCDPISGHVSLFWYQQALGQGPEFLTYFQNEAQLDKSGLPSDRFFAERPEGSVSTLKIQRTQQEDSAVYLCASSFRGQKKLFFGSGTQLSVL.

This sequence joins TRBV7-9 and TRBJ2-2; D is perhaps TRBD1 or TRBD2 (5 bases each). The germline gives CDR1 SEHNR, CDR2 FQNEAQ (reference sequence). V lost 5 bases and J lost 4, with 14 bases in between. CDR3 length: 15 amino acids. Here the CDR3 reads CASSPGPGSTGELFF. The CDR3 region has the DNA TGTGCCAGCAGCCCGGGACCGGGGAGCACCGGGGAGCTGTTTTTT.

This clone was seen only once. The chain uses TRBV4-1 and TRBJ1-4; 7 bases align to TRBD1. J lost 10 bases, V lost 4 bases, and 9 bases had no gene match. Germline CDR1 and CDR2: MGHRA and YSYEKL. This CDR3 is built from 14 residues. CDR3 nucleotides: TGCGCCAGCAGCCCTAGGGGGCTCCAAGGAAAACTGTTTTTT. Translated, it gives CASSPRGLQGKLFF.

This clone appeared a few times. The rearrangement joins TRBV19 to TRBJ1-2, with D perhaps TRBD1 (5 bases). Germline V CDR1 and CDR2: LNHDA, SQIVND (reference sequence). This CDR3 region has 15 residues. V was trimmed by 5 bases and J by 4 bases, leaving 17 bases between them. The CDR3 sequence is CASSPPTVMAYGYTF. Written as DNA, the CDR3 is TGTGCCAGTAGTCCCCCGACAGTGATGGCCTATGGCTACACCTTC.

The chain joins TRBV5-1 to TRBJ1-1; D unclear. CDR3 size: 15 residues. Germline loops: CDR1 SGHRS, CDR2 YFSETQ. V gave up 0 bases and J gave up 0 bases, with 9 bases separating them. The CDR3 sequence: CASSLDVGLNTEAFF. The DNA for the CDR3 is TGCGCCAGCAGCTTGGATGTGGGTCTGAACACTGAAGCTTTCTTT.

The V and J genes are TRBV27 and TRBJ2-1; no reliable D call. V lost 2 bases and J lost 0, with 5 bases in between. This CDR3 comprises 14 residues. The V gene's germline CDR1 is MNHEY and CDR2 SMNVEV (reference sequence). CDR3 residues: CASSLADSYNEQFF. CDR3 sequence (DNA): TGTGCCAGCAGTTTAGCGGACTCCTACAATGAGCAGTTCTTC.

This chain joins TRBV13 and TRBJ2-7, with D possibly being TRBD1 (6 bases). V lost 4 bases, J lost 0 bases, and 13 bases lay in between. The CDR3 length is 15 residues. The germline gives CDR1 PRHDT, CDR2 FYEKMQ (reference sequence). In DNA form, the CDR3 reads TGTGCCAGCAGCTCCCGGGACACCAGCTCCTACGAGCAGTACTTC. Amino acid sequence: CASSSRDTSSYEQYF. The entire variable domain, with the rest obtained from reference TRBV13 and TRBJ2-7, is as follows: AAGVIQSPRHLIKEKRETATLKCYPIPRHDTVYWYQQGPGQDPQFLISFYEKMQSDKGSIPDRFSAQQFSDYHSELNMSSLELGDSALYFCASSSRDTSSYEQYFGPGTRLTVT.

The chain uses TRBV7-6 and TRBJ2-2; D is unresolved. Germline V lookup: CDR1 SGHVS, CDR2 FNYEAQ. V was pared by 0 bases and J by 2 bases, with 16 bases between. The CDR3 has 18 amino acids. CDR3 nucleotides: TGTGCCAGCAGCTTAGCCTTGGTTAATTACGGAAACACCGGGGAGCTGTTTTTT. Translated, it gives CASSLALVNYGNTGELFF. The full variable domain, rest sourced from reference TRBV7-6 and TRBJ2-2, is GAGVSQSPRYKVTKRGQDVALRCDPISGHVSLYWYRQALGQGPEFLTYFNYEAQQDKSGLPNDRFSAERPEGSISTLTIQRTEQRDSAMYRCASSLALVNYGNTGELFFGEGSRLTVL.

The chain employs TRBV4-1 and TRBJ1-1; D is perhaps TRBD1 (5 bases). The germline V gene has CDR1 MGHRA and CDR2 YSYEKL. V shed 1 base and J shed 6 bases, with 18 bases lying between them. The CDR3 runs to 16 residues. The CDR3 DNA reads TGCGCCAGCAGCCAAGCTTGGGCAGGGACTCAGGCTGAAGCTTTCTTT. It codes for CASSQAWAGTQAEAFF.

J is TRBJ2-3 and V is TRBV7-9; TRBD2 matches 12 bases. The junction had 6 bases not matched to a gene; V was cut back by 6 bases and J by 2 bases. Germline-derived CDR1 and CDR2 are SEHNR and FQNEAQ (reference sequence). This CDR3 is 16 amino acids long. The CDR3 bases are TGTGCCAGCAGTCGACTAGCGGGGGAGCCCACAGATACGCAGTATTTT. Protein sequence: CASSRLAGEPTDTQYF. The complete variable domain, with remaining parts taken from reference TRBV7-9 and TRBJ2-3, reads DTGVSQNPRHKITKRGQNVTFRCDPISEHNRLYWYRQTLGQGPEFLTYFQNEAQLEKSRLLSDRFSAERPKGSFSTLEIQRTEQGDSAMYLCASSRLAGEPTDTQYFGPGTRLTVL.

The genes are TRBV28 and TRBJ2-2, with 8 bases identical to TRBD2. The germline V gene has CDR1 MDHEN and CDR2 SYDVKM. There are 16 residues in the CDR3. J lost 5 bases, V lost 3 bases, and 8 bases had no gene match. CDR3 bases: TGTGCCAGCAGTTTTGGTCTAGCGGGTTGGACCGGGGAGCTGTTTTTT. Translating it yields CASSFGLAGWTGELFF.